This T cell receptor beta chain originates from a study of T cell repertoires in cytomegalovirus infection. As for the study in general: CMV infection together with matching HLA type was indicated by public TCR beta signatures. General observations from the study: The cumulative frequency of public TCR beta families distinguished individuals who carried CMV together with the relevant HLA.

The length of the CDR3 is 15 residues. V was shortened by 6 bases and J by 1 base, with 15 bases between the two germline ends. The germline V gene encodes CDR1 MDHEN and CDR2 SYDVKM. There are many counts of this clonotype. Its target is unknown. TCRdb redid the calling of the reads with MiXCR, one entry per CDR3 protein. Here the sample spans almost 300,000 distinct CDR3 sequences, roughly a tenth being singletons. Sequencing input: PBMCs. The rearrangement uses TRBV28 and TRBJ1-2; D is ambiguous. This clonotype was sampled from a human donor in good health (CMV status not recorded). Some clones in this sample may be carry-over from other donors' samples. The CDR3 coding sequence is TGTGCCAGCAGACCCCCCCCGGCAGTTAACTATGGCTACACCTTC. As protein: CASRPPPAVNYGYTF.